Following are 23 T cell receptor beta chains from one sample sequenced in a study of blood T cells in healthy people across ages. It was with a sample-barcoded 5' primer and a J-beta primer mix that a second PCR of roughly 7 to 12 cycles was run. TCRdb reprocessed the 5' RACE reads via MiXCR and lists one record per CDR3 protein. Of hundreds of thousands of distinct CDR3 sequences in the sample, 48% were seen once. Sequences were obtained from blood. The receptors shown here come from a young man in good health.

V gene TRBV6-2 or TRBV6-3 combines with J gene TRBJ2-4; no clear D gene. Germline CDR1 MNHEY, CDR2 SVGEGT. This CDR3 has 11 amino acids. Trimming took 2 bases from V and 13 from J, leaving 9 bases between them. CDR3 region: CASSYKLEQYF. The CDR3 DNA reads TGTGCCAGCAGTTACAAATTGGAGCAGTACTTC.

This rearrangement joins TRBV2 to TRBJ2-4, with D possibly matching TRBD1 (6 bases). This CDR3 is 14 amino acids long. Looked up from germline, CDR1 is SNHLY and CDR2 is FYNNEI. Trimming cost V 4 bases and J 5 bases, with 12 bases left between them. The CDR3 is CASSVGQSENIQYF. Here the CDR3 DNA reads TGTGCCAGCAGTGTTGGACAGTCAGAAAACATTCAGTACTTC.

This chain links TRBV10-3 with TRBJ2-1; 7 bases map to TRBD2. The CDR3 contains 14 residues. With V trimmed by 9 bases and J by 7 bases, 12 bases remained unmatched. From germline, CDR1 is ENHRY and CDR2 SYGVKD. CDR3 DNA: TGTGCCATTTCGCCTGGGGGGGGAGGGAATGAGCAGTTCTTC. Protein product: CAISPGGGGNEQFF.

This clonotype was detected ten times or more. This chain links TRBV4-2 with TRBJ2-5; 8 bases agree with TRBD1. The J call may be in error: the DNA end matches TRBJ2-7 better. Germline V gene data show CDR1 as LGHNA and CDR2 as YNFKEQ. The CDR3 loop spans 16 amino acids. Written as DNA, the CDR3 is TGTGCCAGCAGCCAATTGAGCGGGCAGGGGGCCTTCGAGCAGTACTTC. It is translated as CASSQLSGQGAFEQYF.

The rearrangement uses TRBV10-3 and TRBJ1-5; tentative D call: TRBD1 (5 bases). V was shortened by 3 bases and J by 2 bases, with 8 bases between the two germline ends. The CDR3 is 14 residues long. Germline CDR1 is ENHRY and CDR2 is SYGVKD. The CDR3 DNA sequence: TGTGCCATCAGTGAACAGGTGGGCAATCAGCCCCAGCATTTT. Protein product: CAISEQVGNQPQHF.

This clonotype has more than one count but fewer than ten. The rearrangement joins TRBV2 to TRBJ1-4; tentative D call: TRBD1 (6 bases). V was trimmed by 0 bases and J by 5 bases, leaving 13 bases between them. The CDR3 contains 16 residues. CDR1 is SNHLY and CDR2 is FYNNEI in the germline V gene. CDR3 amino acids: CASSEALGGGNEKLFF. As DNA, the CDR3 is TGTGCCAGCAGTGAAGCTTTAGGGGGAGGGAATGAAAAACTGTTTTTT.

Only a few counts were recorded for this clonotype. The chain recombines TRBV3-1 with TRBJ2-7; maybe TRBD1 (6 bases). This CDR3 is 15 amino acids long. Germline V gene data show CDR1 as LGHDT and CDR2 as YNNKEL (reference sequence). V lost 6 bases and J lost 7, with 22 bases in between. The CDR3 loop reads CASRHTGTSRGEQYF. In DNA, the CDR3 is TGTGCCAGCAGACATACCGGGACAAGCCGTGGGGAGCAGTACTTC.

The rearrangement uses TRBV6-2 or TRBV6-3 and TRBJ2-1, with TRBD2 as a possible D gene (6 bases). The CDR3 sequence is 17 residues long. Germline V gives CDR1 MNHEY, CDR2 SVGEGT. Trimming removed 4 bases at V and 2 bases at J, with 18 bases between. CDR3 nucleotide sequence: TGTGCCAGCAGTTCCGCCCCCTGGGGGGAAACCTACAATGAGCAGTTCTTC. Protein: CASSSAPWGETYNEQFF.

J is TRBJ2-1 and V is TRBV6-1; the match to TRBD1 covers 10 bases. In germline, CDR1 is MNHNS, CDR2 SASEGT. The CDR3 runs 16 residues. The ends lost 2 bases at V and 5 bases at J; junction bases unmatched: 6. DNA for the CDR3: TGTGCCAGCAGTGAACAGGGAGGACAGGGGGACAATGAGCAGTTCTTC. This encodes CASSEQGGQGDNEQFF.

The CDR3 protein is CATSRDPPVLSNYGYTF. DNA of the CDR3: TGTGCCACCAGCAGAGACCCCCCGGTCCTCTCTAACTATGGCTACACCTTC. This chain uses TRBV15 with TRBJ1-2; unclear D gene. V was cut by 0 bases and J by 0 bases, with 14 bases left in between. There are 17 residues in the CDR3. Germline CDR1 LNHNV, CDR2 YYDKDF (reference sequence).

J is TRBJ2-3 and V is TRBV24-1; weak D call: TRBD1 (5 bases). The CDR3 is 15 amino acids. Germline CDR1 is KGHDR and CDR2 is SFDVKD. V was shortened by 4 bases and J by 6 bases, with 16 bases between the two germline ends. This chain's CDR3 is CATSDARVRTDTQYF. CDR3 nucleotides: TGTGCCACCAGTGACGCCAGGGTAAGGACCGATACGCAGTATTTT.

This clonotype has a count of ten or more. This sequence joins TRBV15 and TRBJ2-5; no clear D. This CDR3 contains 15 residues. CDR1 is LNHNV and CDR2 is YYDKDF in the germline V gene (reference sequence). V dropped 0 bases and J dropped 0 bases, with 8 bases sitting between them. The CDR3, as DNA: TGTGCCACCAGCAGAGATAGTTGGTACCAAGAGACCCAGTACTTC. It codes for CATSRDSWYQETQYF.

As to this clonotype: This clone may be a read error of a much larger clone one base away. J is TRBJ2-3 and V is TRBV10-3; D perhaps matches TRBD2 (6 bases). V dropped 4 bases and J dropped 3 bases, with 11 bases sitting between them. The CDR3 length is 14 residues. The germline CDR1 and CDR2 sequences are ENHRY and SYGVKD. The CDR3 DNA sequence: TGTGCCATCAGTGGCGGTCGGGGGACAGATACGCAGTATTTT. Its protein product is CAISGGRGTDTQYF.

The gene calls are TRBV4-3 and TRBJ2-5; 7 bases map to TRBD1. The CDR3 sequence is 14 residues long. V lost 3 bases to trimming and J lost 7 bases; unmatched junction nucleotides: 8. Germline lookup yields CDR1 LGHNA and CDR2 YSLEER. The CDR3 reads CASSQETGDGTQYF. The CDR3 nucleotides are TGCGCCAGCAGCCAGGAAACAGGGGACGGGACCCAGTACTTC.

This clonotype appeared a few times. The chain has TRBV5-1 and TRBJ1-2, with unresolved D. The CDR3 is 14 amino acids. Germline V gene data show CDR1 as SGHRS and CDR2 as YFSETQ. Trimming pared 2 bases from V and 7 bases from J, leaving 15 bases between. For the CDR3, the DNA is TGCGCCAGCAGCTTTACCCCCTCGGAGGGTGGCTACACCTTC. Protein product: CASSFTPSEGGYTF. Looking up the rest from reference TRBV5-1 and TRBJ1-2 gives the full variable domain: KAGVTQTPRYLIKTRGQQVTLSCSPISGHRSVSWYQQTPGQGLQFLFEYFSETQRNKGNFPGRFSGRQFSNSRSEMNVSTLELGDSALYLCASSFTPSEGGYTFGSGTRLTVV.

In this sample, this clonotype turned up many times. The chain is built from TRBV12-3 or TRBV12-4 and TRBJ2-1; 10 nucleotides agree with TRBD2. This CDR3 is 15 amino acids long. V dropped 3 bases and J dropped 7; count of bases not matched to a gene: 6. For the CDR3, the DNA is TGTGCCAGCAGTTTCGCAGCGGGGGGGAGAAATGAGCAGTTCTTC. Translation: CASSFAAGGRNEQFF.

V and J are TRBV20-1 and TRBJ2-3; no clear D. The V end lost 3 bases, the J end lost 0 bases, and 7 bases lay between the germline ends. The germline V gene encodes CDR1 DFQATT and CDR2 SNEGSKA (reference sequence). The CDR3 extends over 13 amino acids. The CDR3 loop reads CSARPVSTDTQYF. CDR3 nucleotides: TGCAGTGCTAGGCCTGTAAGCACAGATACGCAGTATTTT.

This clonotype was found once. The J gene is TRBJ1-2, the V gene TRBV30; the D gene is possibly TRBD1 (6 bases). There are 12 residues in the CDR3. Deletions cut 5 bases from V and 4 bases from J, with 11 bases between. The germline V gene encodes CDR1 GTSNPN and CDR2 SVGIG (reference sequence). Written as DNA, the CDR3 is TGTGCCTGGGAATGGACAGCCTATGGCTACACCTTC. It codes for CAWEWTAYGYTF.

On this clonotype itself: Compared with germline, one end of the junction differs, possibly owing to a read error. The gene calls are TRBV25-1 and TRBJ1-4; TRBD1 agrees at 9 bases. CDR3 length: 15 residues. Germline CDR1 MGHDK, CDR2 SYGVNS. The CDR3 DNA reads TGTGCCAGCAGTCCACAGGGGGCAACTAATGAAAAACCGTTTTTT. Encoded protein: CASSPQGATNEKPFF.

A note on this clonotype: Just one base apart from a much larger clone, this may be a read error. In nucleotides, the CDR3 is TGCAGTGCCCCACCCACAGGGAGCCTTTTCTCAGATACGCAGTATTTT. As protein: CSAPPTGSLFSDTQYF. V and J are TRBV20-1 and TRBJ2-3, with a possible D match to TRBD1 (6 bases). V lost 6 bases and J 4 bases, leaving 23 bases between the germline ends. The CDR3 consists of 16 residues. Germline V gene lookup returns CDR1 DFQATT and CDR2 SNEGSKA (reference sequence).

The J gene is TRBJ2-5, the V gene TRBV4-2; TRBD2 matches at 7 bases. The CDR3 has 16 residues. Germline V gene lookup returns CDR1 LGHNA and CDR2 YNFKEQ. Trimming took 2 bases from V and 2 from J; bases not matched to a gene: 8. CDR3 sequence: CASSQSSASGQETQYF. CDR3 in DNA: TGTGCCAGCAGCCAAAGCTCGGCTAGCGGACAAGAGACCCAGTACTTC.

Comments on this clonotype: A much larger clone is a single base away; this may be a read error. J is TRBJ2-5 and V is TRBV4-3, with D perhaps TRBD1 (6 bases). The CDR3 is 15 residues long. Looked up from germline, CDR1 is LGHNA and CDR2 is YSLEER. V was trimmed by 4 bases and J by 11 bases, leaving 23 bases between them. CDR3 nucleotides: TGCGCCAGCAGCCCACAGGGAATGGGTATTAATGAGCAGTACTTC. This codes for CASSPQGMGINEQYF.

The CDR3 spells CASSGSGRRSYEQYF. The CDR3 DNA is TGTGCCAGCAGCGGTAGCGGGAGAAGATCCTACGAGCAGTACTTC. The J gene is TRBJ2-7, the V gene TRBV7-9, with TRBD2 matching over 9 bases. The V gene's germline CDR1 is SEHNR and CDR2 FQNEAQ (reference sequence). The CDR3 is 15 residues long. V dropped 5 bases and J dropped 1; count of bases not matched to a gene: 6.